The 26 T cell receptor beta chains below come from one sample, sequenced in a study of beta chain features in type 1 diabetes. Expressed TCRB transcripts were sequenced after all isolated RNA was converted to cDNA. Here immunoSEQ multiplex PCR was the method, and the copy in TCRdb shows in-frame clones only, minus some. The data show more than 95,000 clones, roughly 17% seen once. General study findings and limits: Moderate but significant shortening of TCRB CDR3s was recorded in all four CD4+ subsets from Type 1 diabetes patients.

No antigen has been assigned to these receptors. The sample was central memory CD4+ T cells from blood. The receptors stem from a young man with type 1 diabetes.

The chain links TRBV7-9 to TRBJ1-2; D unclear. CDR1 is SEHNR and CDR2 is FQNEAQ in the germline V gene (reference sequence). Trimming removed 2 bases at V and 4 bases at J, with 14 bases between. There are 15 residues in the CDR3. CDR3 DNA sequence: TGTGCCAGCAGCTTAAGCAAGGTGACGATCTATGGCTACACCTTC. It codes for CASSLSKVTIYGYTF.

This chain connects TRBV29-1 to TRBJ2-5; 10 bases are shared with TRBD1. The germline V gene has CDR1 SQVTM and CDR2 ANQGSEA. With V trimmed by 7 bases and J by 1 base, 3 bases remained unmatched. The CDR3 is made up of 13 amino acids. In DNA, the CDR3 is TGCAGCGGGGACAGGGGCGGCCAAGAGACCCAGTACTTC. Amino acids: CSGDRGGQETQYF.

This clone was seen a few times. The V and J genes are TRBV30 and TRBJ1-5; D perhaps matches TRBD1 (5 bases). The CDR3 covers 13 residues. Trimming cost V 3 bases and J 4 bases, with 10 bases left between them. The germline V gene has CDR1 GTSNPN and CDR2 SVGIG (reference sequence). The CDR3 loop is CAWRGQPNQPQHF. In DNA, the CDR3 is TGTGCCTGGAGGGGGCAGCCGAATCAGCCCCAGCATTTT.

Written as DNA, the CDR3 is TGTGCCAGCAGTGAATATGGGAAAGGGACAGGGGGTTACGAGCAGTACTTC. Translating it yields CASSEYGKGTGGYEQYF. The V gene is TRBV25-1, the J gene TRBJ2-7; 11 positions agree with TRBD1. CDR3 length: 17 amino acids. Germline V gene lookup returns CDR1 MGHDK and CDR2 SYGVNS. With 0 bases clipped from V and 4 bases from J, the junction kept 8 bases outside the gene matches.

In its sample, this clone was seen a few times. This chain connects TRBV30 to TRBJ1-1, with D unresolved. Germline lookup yields CDR1 GTSNPN and CDR2 SVGIG (reference sequence). The CDR3 sequence is 13 residues long. The V end was cut by 4 bases, the J end by 0 bases, with 9 bases between. The DNA of the CDR3 is TGTGCCTGGACATCGTCAGTGAACACTGAAGCTTTCTTT. Translation: CAWTSSVNTEAFF.

This clone was seen a handful of times. The chain employs TRBV25-1 and TRBJ2-7, with 7 bases identical to TRBD1. The germline gives CDR1 MGHDK, CDR2 SYGVNS. The CDR3 is made up of 15 amino acids. Losses at the gene ends were 3 bases for V and 0 bases for J; bases not matched to a gene: 5. Written as DNA, the CDR3 is TGTGCCAGCAGTGAGGCCGGGACAGTCTCCTACGAGCAGTACTTC. This encodes CASSEAGTVSYEQYF.

The V call is TRBV2, the J call TRBJ1-1, with 8 positions matching TRBD1. This CDR3 is built from 13 residues. Losses at the gene ends were 9 bases for V and 1 base for J; bases not matched to a gene: 4. From germline, CDR1 is SNHLY and CDR2 FYNNEI. This chain's CDR3 is CASGQGTNTEAFF. CDR3 DNA: TGTGCCAGTGGACAGGGTACGAACACTGAAGCTTTCTTT.

This chain links TRBV9 with TRBJ2-1; D ambiguous. This CDR3 contains 12 residues. Germline lookup yields CDR1 SGDLS and CDR2 YYNGEE. The V end was cut by 0 bases, the J end by 6 bases, with 4 bases between. The CDR3 reads CASSVAGNEQFF. CDR3 in DNA: TGTGCCAGCAGCGTAGCCGGCAATGAGCAGTTCTTC.

This clone was observed a few times. The chain links TRBV29-1 to TRBJ2-2; 7 nucleotides match TRBD1. With 2 bases clipped from V and 8 bases from J, the junction kept 11 bases outside the gene matches. There are 15 residues in the CDR3. Germline V gene data show CDR1 as SQVTM and CDR2 as ANQGSEA. The CDR3 is CSVEPGTAPWGELFF. The CDR3 DNA follows: TGCAGCGTTGAACCCGGGACAGCGCCCTGGGGGGAGCTGTTTTTT.

This clone was seen a handful of times. The chain couples TRBV7-2 to TRBJ2-3, with D possibly TRBD1 on 6 matching bases. Germline CDR1 is SGHTA and CDR2 is FQGNSA. The ends were cut back, 4 bases at V and 2 bases at J, with 10 bases in the middle. CDR3 length: 14 amino acids. The CDR3 DNA follows: TGTGCCAGCAGCTCACAGGGATACACAGATACGCAGTATTTT. Translating it yields CASSSQGYTDTQYF.

This chain links TRBV11-1 with TRBJ2-5; D remains unclear. CDR1 SGHAT and CDR2 FQDESV come from the germline V gene (reference sequence). Trimming took off 1 base at V and 7 bases at J, with 7 bases between the two ends. The CDR3 runs 12 residues. The CDR3 here is CASSLGPGTQYF. Written as DNA, the CDR3 is TGTGCCAGCAGCTTAGGCCCCGGGACCCAGTACTTC.

This clone was seen only a few times. The chain recombines TRBV12-5 with TRBJ1-2, with 9 positions matching TRBD1. Per germline, CDR1 LGHNT and CDR2 FRNRAP. This CDR3 has 19 amino acids. The V gene end was trimmed by 0 bases and the J gene end by 4 bases; junction bases not matched to a gene: 15. CDR3 amino acids: CASGLVRTGEEEILYGYTF. In DNA form, the CDR3 reads TGTGCTAGTGGTTTGGTCCGGACAGGGGAAGAAGAAATTCTCTATGGCTACACCTTC.

The rearrangement joins TRBV5-4 to TRBJ2-5, with a tentative D call TRBD1 (5 bases). This CDR3 contains 15 residues. V was shortened by 0 bases and J by 1 base, with 10 bases between the two germline ends. Germline V gene data show CDR1 as SGHNT and CDR2 as YYREEE (reference sequence). The CDR3 DNA is TGTGCCAGCAGCTTGGACTTAGGGGCCCAAGAGACCCAGTACTTC. This sequence encodes CASSLDLGAQETQYF.

The V and J genes are TRBV29-1 and TRBJ2-3; 8 bases fit TRBD2. Germline V gene data show CDR1 as SQVTM and CDR2 as ANQGSEA. This CDR3 region has 15 residues. V lost 5 bases, J lost 3 bases, and 10 bases stayed unmatched. CDR3 DNA: TGCAGCGTTATCAATACGGGAGGGCCAACAGATACGCAGTATTTT. It yields the protein CSVINTGGPTDTQYF.

This chain joins TRBV30 and TRBJ2-3; 11 bases map to TRBD2. J was trimmed by 4 bases and V by 0 bases; bases with no gene match: 9. Germline V CDR1 and CDR2: GTSNPN, SVGIG (reference sequence). CDR3 length: 17 amino acids. The CDR3 region has the DNA TGTGCCTGGAGTGTAAGGGTGGTAGCGGGAGGGCCAGATACGCAGTATTTT. Its translation: CAWSVRVVAGGPDTQYF.

At least ten counts were recorded for this clone. Other DNA sequences in this specimen translate into the identical CDR3. The genes are TRBV18 and TRBJ2-1, with 8 positions matching TRBD2. The CDR3 loop spans 18 amino acids. V gave up 3 bases and J gave up 0 bases; unmatched junction bases: 10. Germline CDR1 reads KGHSH; CDR2 reads LQKENI. CDR3 loop: CASSPHGLAGPSYNEQFF. As DNA, the CDR3 is TGTGCCAGCTCACCTCACGGTCTAGCGGGCCCCTCCTACAATGAGCAGTTCTTC.

The DNA for the CDR3 is TGTGCCAGCAGTTTGGACACAGAGACCCAGTACTTC. Translated: CASSLDTETQYF. The chain has TRBV28 and TRBJ2-5; possible D gene TRBD1, 5 bases. The CDR3 runs to 12 residues. In germline, CDR1 is MDHEN, CDR2 SYDVKM. V was trimmed by 3 bases and J by 4 bases, leaving 6 bases between them.

The V and J genes are TRBV7-2 and TRBJ2-7; 8 nucleotides agree with TRBD1. V shed 3 bases, J shed 4 bases, and the junction held 5 bases outside the gene matches. The CDR3 covers 14 residues. CDR1 SGHTA and CDR2 FQGNSA come from the germline V gene. The CDR3 loop reads CASSFRRQGYEQYF. Here the CDR3 DNA reads TGTGCCAGCAGCTTTAGACGACAGGGGTACGAGCAGTACTTC. Full variable domain (rest looked up from reference TRBV7-2 and TRBJ2-7): GAGVSQSPSNKVTEKGKDVELRCDPISGHTALYWYRQSLGQGLEFLIYFQGNSAPDKSGLPSDRFSAERTGGSVSTLTIQRTQQEDSAVYLCASSFRRQGYEQYFGPGTRLTVT.

The table lists this clone with a few counts. This chain uses TRBV2 with TRBJ1-1; possible D gene TRBD1, 6 bases. CDR1 is SNHLY, CDR2 FYNNEI, per germline. The CDR3 extends over 12 amino acids. V shed 6 bases and J shed 6 bases, with 11 bases lying between them. CDR3 DNA sequence: TGTGCCAGCAGACTACAGGGTTCTGAAGCTTTCTTT. It codes for CASRLQGSEAFF.

The table lists this clone with a few counts. V gene TRBV29-1 combines with J gene TRBJ2-7; D perhaps matches TRBD2 (5 bases). Trimming stripped 4 bases from V and 0 bases from J, with 22 bases between. CDR3 length equals 17 residues. Germline assignment: CDR1 SQVTM and CDR2 ANQGSEA. CDR3 bases: TGCAGCGTTGGCACCGACGGTCGGACTCCAAGCTCCTACGAGCAGTACTTC. As protein: CSVGTDGRTPSSYEQYF.

V is TRBV27 and J is TRBJ1-1; TRBD1 matches at 9 bases. Trimming removed 5 bases from V and 4 bases from J; junction bases left unmatched: 11. The CDR3 contains 16 residues. Germline V gene lookup returns CDR1 MNHEY and CDR2 SMNVEV (reference sequence). The CDR3 bases are TGTGCCAGCAGTGACATCGGGACAGGGCTCAGCACTGAAGCTTTCTTT. This gives the protein CASSDIGTGLSTEAFF.

Details on this clone: One end of the junction varies from germline; a read error may be responsible. The rearrangement joins TRBV18 to TRBJ2-5; maybe TRBD1 (5 bases). The CDR3 sequence is 15 residues long. Germline CDR1 KGHSH, CDR2 LQKENI. CDR3 sequence: CASAPPGQLQETQYF. The CDR3 DNA follows: TGTGCCAGCGCACCACCAGGGCAGCTCCAAGAGACCCAGTACTTC.

V gene TRBV9 combines with J gene TRBJ2-6; D not resolved. There are 15 residues in the CDR3. Germline loops: CDR1 SGDLS, CDR2 YYNGEE. V gave up 0 bases and J gave up 1 base, with 5 bases separating them. Written as DNA, the CDR3 is TGTGCCAGCAGCGTAGCTGGGTCTGGGGCCAACGTCCTGACTTTC. This encodes CASSVAGSGANVLTF.

This clone was seen many times. Compared with germline, one end of the junction differs, possibly owing to a read error. The rearrangement links TRBV7-7 to TRBJ2-1; 8 nucleotides align to TRBD1. The length of the CDR3 is 13 residues. CDR1 SSHAT and CDR2 FNYEAQ come from the germline V gene (reference sequence). The CDR3 spells CASSLDREDEQFF. As DNA, the CDR3 is TGTGCTAGCAGCTTGGACAGGGAGGATGAGCAGTTCTTC.

The V and J genes are TRBV5-1 and TRBJ2-7, with 10 nucleotides matching TRBD2. Germline CDR1 is SGHRS and CDR2 is YFSETQ. Germline trimming cut 8 bases from V and 0 bases from J; bases unmatched to any gene: 11. The CDR3 runs 16 residues. In DNA, the CDR3 is TGCGCCAGTTCACGTGGACTAGCGGTAAGCTCCTACGAGCAGTACTTC. This codes for CASSRGLAVSSYEQYF.

This sequence joins TRBV25-1 and TRBJ1-6; D perhaps matches TRBD1 (6 bases). The ends were cut back, 4 bases at V and 4 bases at J, with 11 bases in the middle. CDR1 and CDR2 (germline): MGHDK, SYGVNS. The CDR3 is made up of 15 amino acids. The CDR3 coding sequence is TGTGCCAGCAGTGGTAGGGGGGGGTATAATTCACCCCTCCACTTT. This sequence encodes CASSGRGGYNSPLHF.